This T cell receptor beta chain appears in the sequencing data of a study of cytomegalovirus exposure and HLA in healthy donors. The V gene's germline CDR1 is SSHAT and CDR2 FNYEAQ (reference sequence). CDR3 length: 13 amino acids. V was shortened by 10 bases and J by 4 bases, with 14 bases between the two germline ends. PCR involved 60 Vbeta and 13 Jbeta primers. Original data processing: Unique TCR beta chains totaled some 80 million in a later count, with 8.5 million to 12 million of them shared. Assay used: immunoSEQ multiplex PCR; TCRdb lists only in-frame clones, some missing. Clonal size and the V and J genes are those of that table, whereas D and trimming came from the DNA. The repertoire holds 100,000 or so clones, with less than 65% as singletons.

The sequence was collected from a woman in her thirties in good health and CMV-seropositive. V and J are TRBV7-7 and TRBJ2-1; possibly TRBD2 for D (6 bases). What was sequenced was PBMCs. The CDR3 loop reads CATPGLAYNEQFF. In DNA form, the CDR3 reads TGTGCCACCCCGGGACTTGCTTACAATGAGCAGTTCTTC.